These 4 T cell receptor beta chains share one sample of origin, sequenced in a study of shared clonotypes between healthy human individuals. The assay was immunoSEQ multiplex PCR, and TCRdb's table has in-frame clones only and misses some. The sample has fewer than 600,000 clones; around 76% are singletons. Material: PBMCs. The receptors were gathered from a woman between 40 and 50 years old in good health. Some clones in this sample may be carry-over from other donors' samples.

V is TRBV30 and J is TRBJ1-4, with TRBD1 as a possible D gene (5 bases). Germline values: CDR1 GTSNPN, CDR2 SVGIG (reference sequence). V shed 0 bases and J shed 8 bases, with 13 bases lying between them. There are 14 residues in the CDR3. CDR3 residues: CAWSVLGAEEKLFF. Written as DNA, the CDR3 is TGTGCCTGGAGTGTACTTGGGGCTGAGGAAAAACTGTTTTTT.

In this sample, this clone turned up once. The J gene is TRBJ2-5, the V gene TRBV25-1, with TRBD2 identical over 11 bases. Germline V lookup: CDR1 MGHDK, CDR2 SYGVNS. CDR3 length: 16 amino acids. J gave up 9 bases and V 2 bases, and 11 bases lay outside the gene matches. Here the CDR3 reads CASSEPGLAASKPQYF. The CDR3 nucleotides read TGTGCCAGCAGTGAACCGGGACTAGCGGCTTCTAAGCCCCAGTACTTC.

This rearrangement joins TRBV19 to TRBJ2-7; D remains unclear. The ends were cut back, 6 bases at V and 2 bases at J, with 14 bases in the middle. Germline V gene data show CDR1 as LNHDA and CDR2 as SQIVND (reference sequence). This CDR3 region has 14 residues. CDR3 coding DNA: TGTGCCAGTAGCGCCGCGGTACAGCCCTACGAGCAGTACTTC. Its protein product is CASSAAVQPYEQYF.

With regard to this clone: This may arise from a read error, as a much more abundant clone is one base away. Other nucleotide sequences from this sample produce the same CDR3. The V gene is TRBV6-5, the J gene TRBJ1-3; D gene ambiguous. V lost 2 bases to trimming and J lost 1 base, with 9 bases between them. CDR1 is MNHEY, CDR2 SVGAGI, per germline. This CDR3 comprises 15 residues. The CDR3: CASSYRWSSGNTIYF. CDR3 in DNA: TGTGCCAGCAGTTACCGGTGGAGTTCTGGAAACACCATATATTTT.